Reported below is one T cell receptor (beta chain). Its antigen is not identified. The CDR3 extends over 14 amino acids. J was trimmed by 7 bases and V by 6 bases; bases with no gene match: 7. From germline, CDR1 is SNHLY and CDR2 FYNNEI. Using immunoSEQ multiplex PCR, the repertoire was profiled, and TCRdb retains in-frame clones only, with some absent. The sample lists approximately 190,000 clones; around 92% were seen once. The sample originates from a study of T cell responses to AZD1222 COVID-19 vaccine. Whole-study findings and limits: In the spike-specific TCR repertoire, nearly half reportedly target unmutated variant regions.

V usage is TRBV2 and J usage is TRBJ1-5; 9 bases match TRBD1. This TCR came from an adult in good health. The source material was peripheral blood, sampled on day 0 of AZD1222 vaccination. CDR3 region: CASSNTGGVQPQHF. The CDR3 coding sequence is TGTGCCAGCAGCAACACAGGGGGCGTCCAGCCCCAGCATTTT.